This TCR beta chain was profiled in a study of blood T cell repertoires in COVID-19. TCRdb keeps only in-frame clones here, not all; method: immunoSEQ multiplex PCR. This sample has under 250,000 clones, with around 80% found just once. What was sequenced was peripheral blood. This TCR was sampled from an older woman with acute or convalescent COVID-19.

CDR3 coding DNA: TGTGCCACCAGTGATTATAGACAGGGGGCGCGGAACTATGGCTACACCTTC. This sequence encodes CATSDYRQGARNYGYTF. This chain uses TRBV24-1 with TRBJ1-2; TRBD1 aligns across 10 bases. The CDR3 sequence is 17 residues long. Germline CDR1 reads KGHDR; CDR2 reads SFDVKD. Losses at the gene ends were 2 bases for V and 2 bases for J; bases not matched to a gene: 7.